Listed here is a single T cell receptor beta chain. The CDR3 contains 15 residues. V was shortened by 2 bases and J by 2 bases, with 12 bases between the two germline ends. The source of the sample is a study of T cell responses to AZD1222 COVID-19 vaccine. Clones were read by immunoSEQ multiplex PCR, and TCRdb kept only the in-frame ones, dropping some. The data hold about 120,000 clones, with roughly 87% observed a single time. The source of this sequence is an adult in good health. The material sequenced was peripheral blood, taken on day 0 of AZD1222 vaccination. The chain joins TRBV23-1 to TRBJ1-2; maybe TRBD1 (6 bases). TRBV23-1 is assigned to the ORF class and has an uncertain function. CDR3 protein: CASSQNSGQNYGYTF. Here the CDR3 DNA reads TGCGCCAGCAGTCAAAATTCGGGACAAAACTATGGCTACACCTTC.